Listed below are T cell receptor beta chains from one sample, sequenced in a study of T cell changes during pregnancy in multiple sclerosis. Some clones are missing from TCRdb's copy, which holds only in-frame ones; the method was immunoSEQ multiplex PCR. The repertoire includes approximately 99,000 clones, approximately 94% of them detected once, and almost 1% sits in the top ten. The source material was peripheral blood, sampled after pregnancy. These receptors came from a female donor with multiple sclerosis, enrolled in a pregnancy study. CDR3s include the opening cysteine and the closing phenylalanine or tryptophan. Fields, in order: D gene, V gene, J gene, clone size, CDR3 DNA, CDR3 protein. A D gene is named only where the DNA matches it firmly. Some rows have no size entry. The others give once, few or many, or a class for an expanded clone.

d_call: TRBD2
v_call: TRBV27
j_call: TRBJ2-1
clone_size: .
cdr3_nt: TGTGCCAGCAGGAGCGGGGGGAGCTCCTACAATGAGCAGTTCTTC
cdr3_aa: CASRSGGSSYNEQFF

d_call: .
v_call: TRBV11-3
j_call: TRBJ2-7
clone_size: .
cdr3_nt: TGTGCCAGCAGCTTCGGACAGTCCTACGAGCAGTACTTC
cdr3_aa: CASSFGQSYEQYF

d_call: TRBD2
v_call: TRBV4-2
j_call: TRBJ2-3
clone_size: .
cdr3_nt: TGTGCCAGCAGGGAACTAGCGGGATTAACAGATACGCAGTATTTT
cdr3_aa: CASRELAGLTDTQYF

d_call: TRBD2
v_call: TRBV12-5
j_call: TRBJ2-7
clone_size: .
cdr3_nt: TGTGCTAGTGGTTTGGTGATCCGGGGACTAGCGGGAGGATCCTACGAGCAGTACTTC
cdr3_aa: CASGLVIRGLAGGSYEQYF

d_call: TRBD1
v_call: TRBV7-2
j_call: TRBJ1-1
clone_size: .
cdr3_nt: TGTGCCAGCAGCCAGTACCAGGGGGGCCACACTGAAGCTTTCTTT
cdr3_aa: CASSQYQGGHTEAFF

d_call: .
v_call: TRBV5-5
j_call: TRBJ2-4
clone_size: .
cdr3_nt: TGTGCCAGCAAATCGACAGGGGAGGGGGACATTCAGTACTTC
cdr3_aa: CASKSTGEGDIQYF

d_call: TRBD2
v_call: TRBV29-1
j_call: TRBJ2-5
clone_size: .
cdr3_nt: TGCAGCGTTCGGCGGGAGGAAGAGACCCAGTACTTC
cdr3_aa: CSVRREEETQYF

d_call: TRBD1
v_call: TRBV6-5
j_call: TRBJ1-2
clone_size: .
cdr3_nt: TGTGCCAGCAGTTACTCAGGGGGCGGCTATGGCTACACCTTC
cdr3_aa: CASSYSGGGYGYTF

d_call: .
v_call: TRBV4-3
j_call: TRBJ2-7
clone_size: .
cdr3_nt: TGCGCCAGCAGCCGAGACGGGACTGCAGCCTACGAGCAGTACTTC
cdr3_aa: CASSRDGTAAYEQYF

d_call: TRBD1
v_call: TRBV29-1
j_call: TRBJ2-7
clone_size: .
cdr3_nt: TGCAGCGTTGAAGGGAACAGGGGAACCTACGAGCAGTACTTC
cdr3_aa: CSVEGNRGTYEQYF

d_call: TRBD2
v_call: TRBV19
j_call: TRBJ2-1
clone_size: .
cdr3_nt: TGTGCCAGTAGTCTAGCGGGAGCCTCCTACAATGAGCAGTTCTTC
cdr3_aa: CASSLAGASYNEQFF

d_call: .
v_call: TRBV5-1
j_call: TRBJ2-5
clone_size: .
cdr3_nt: TGCGCCAGCAGCTTACAGGAGTCCCAGTACTTC
cdr3_aa: CASSLQESQYF

d_call: .
v_call: TRBV6-5
j_call: TRBJ2-2
clone_size: .
cdr3_nt: TGTGCCAGCGGGAGTTGGGGTGGGGAGCTGTTTTTT
cdr3_aa: CASGSWGGELFF

d_call: .
v_call: TRBV9
j_call: TRBJ2-3
clone_size: once
cdr3_nt: TGTGCCAGCAGCGTAGGCCTGGGGGGGCCAGATACGCAGTATTTT
cdr3_aa: CASSVGLGGPDTQYF

d_call: TRBD2
v_call: TRBV6-1
j_call: TRBJ2-1
clone_size: .
cdr3_nt: TGTGCCAGCAGTCCTAGCGGGAATTACAATGAGCAGTTCTTC
cdr3_aa: CASSPSGNYNEQFF

d_call: TRBD2
v_call: TRBV4-1
j_call: TRBJ2-5
clone_size: .
cdr3_nt: TGCGCCAGCAGCCAAGATGGACTAGCGGTGCGGTACTTC
cdr3_aa: CASSQDGLAVRYF

d_call: TRBD1
v_call: TRBV7-2
j_call: TRBJ1-5
clone_size: .
cdr3_nt: TGTGCCAGCAGCCCCCAGGGGGCTAGCAATCAGCCCCAGCATTTT
cdr3_aa: CASSPQGASNQPQHF

d_call: .
v_call: TRBV9
j_call: TRBJ2-5
clone_size: .
cdr3_nt: TGTGCCAGCAGCGTAGGAGCTGACCAAGAGACCCAGTACTTC
cdr3_aa: CASSVGADQETQYF

d_call: TRBD1
v_call: TRBV5-4
j_call: TRBJ1-1
clone_size: .
cdr3_nt: TGTGCCAGCAGCTCGCAGACAGGGACTGAAGCTTTCTTT
cdr3_aa: CASSSQTGTEAFF

d_call: TRBD2
v_call: TRBV15
j_call: TRBJ2-7
clone_size: .
cdr3_nt: TGTGCCACCCGACTAGCGGGGGGCCTGGCGGGGGAGCAGTACTTC
cdr3_aa: CATRLAGGLAGEQYF

d_call: .
v_call: TRBV5-6
j_call: TRBJ2-2
clone_size: .
cdr3_nt: TGTGCCAGCAGCTTGGAACTAGAGGGCACCGGGGAGCTGTTTTTT
cdr3_aa: CASSLELEGTGELFF

d_call: .
v_call: TRBV7-2
j_call: TRBJ1-1
clone_size: .
cdr3_nt: TGTGCCAGCAGCTTAGGAGGTGAAGCTTTCTTT
cdr3_aa: CASSLGGEAFF

d_call: TRBD2
v_call: TRBV28
j_call: TRBJ2-3
clone_size: .
cdr3_nt: TGTGCCAGCAGACCTAGACTAGCGGGCACAGATACGCAGTATTTT
cdr3_aa: CASRPRLAGTDTQYF

d_call: .
v_call: TRBV9
j_call: TRBJ1-3
clone_size: once
cdr3_nt: TGTGCCAGCAGCGTAGACACAGCTGGAAACACCATATATTTT
cdr3_aa: CASSVDTAGNTIYF

d_call: .
v_call: TRBV11-2
j_call: TRBJ2-2
clone_size: .
cdr3_nt: TGTGCCAGCAGCTTAGGGGTGGGGACTGAACGGCGAGGCACCGGGGAGCTGTTTTTT
cdr3_aa: CASSLGVGTERRGTGELFF

d_call: TRBD1
v_call: TRBV5-1
j_call: TRBJ1-4
clone_size: once
cdr3_nt: TGCGCCAGCAGCCCTTGGGACAGGGGGCCCCCGGATGAAAAACTGTTTTTT
cdr3_aa: CASSPWDRGPPDEKLFF

d_call: TRBD2
v_call: TRBV4-1
j_call: TRBJ2-1
clone_size: .
cdr3_nt: TGCGCCAGCAGCCAGGGAGGAGGGTCTAGCGGCAATGAGCAGTTCTTC
cdr3_aa: CASSQGGGSSGNEQFF

d_call: TRBD2
v_call: TRBV6-5
j_call: TRBJ2-1
clone_size: .
cdr3_nt: TGTGCCAGCAGTTACTCGTCTAGCGGTGAGCAGTTCTTC
cdr3_aa: CASSYSSSGEQFF

d_call: TRBD1
v_call: TRBV5-1
j_call: TRBJ1-1
clone_size: .
cdr3_nt: TGCGCCAGCAGCTTGCTCACAGGGGTGAACACTGAAGCTTTCTTT
cdr3_aa: CASSLLTGVNTEAFF

d_call: .
v_call: TRBV19
j_call: TRBJ2-4
clone_size: once
cdr3_nt: TGTGCCAGTAGTGAAAGTTCCACAGGGTATATTCAGTACTTC
cdr3_aa: CASSESSTGYIQYF

d_call: TRBD1
v_call: TRBV7-9
j_call: TRBJ2-7
clone_size: .
cdr3_nt: TGTGCCAGCACCCCTCCGGGACAGGGGCTCCACGAGCAGTACTTC
cdr3_aa: CASTPPGQGLHEQYF

d_call: .
v_call: TRBV11-2
j_call: TRBJ2-7
clone_size: .
cdr3_nt: TGTGCCAGCAGCTTTAACGAGCAGTACTTC
cdr3_aa: CASSFNEQYF

d_call: .
v_call: TRBV28
j_call: TRBJ2-7
clone_size: .
cdr3_nt: TGTGCCAGCAGTTCGACAGACGCAATCTCCTACGAGCAGTACTTC
cdr3_aa: CASSSTDAISYEQYF

d_call: TRBD1
v_call: TRBV4-1
j_call: TRBJ2-4
clone_size: .
cdr3_nt: TGCGCCAGCAGCCCAGTCCGTGACAGGGGGAACATTCAGTACTTC
cdr3_aa: CASSPVRDRGNIQYF

d_call: .
v_call: TRBV9
j_call: TRBJ2-6
clone_size: .
cdr3_nt: TGTGCCAGCAGTTTAGTTTCTGGGGCCAACGTCCTGACTTTC
cdr3_aa: CASSLVSGANVLTF

d_call: .
v_call: TRBV30
j_call: TRBJ2-2
clone_size: .
cdr3_nt: TGTGCCTGGAGTGAGCCCGACAGCACCGGGGAGCTGTTTTTT
cdr3_aa: CAWSEPDSTGELFF

d_call: .
v_call: TRBV7-8
j_call: TRBJ1-5
clone_size: once
cdr3_nt: TGTGCCAGCAGCCTGGACGGGGGATCTAATCAGCCCCAGCATTTT
cdr3_aa: CASSLDGGSNQPQHF

d_call: .
v_call: TRBV7-9
j_call: TRBJ1-2
clone_size: .
cdr3_nt: TGTGCCAGCAGCTTGGGGGGAGCTAACTATGGCTACACCTTC
cdr3_aa: CASSLGGANYGYTF

d_call: TRBD2
v_call: TRBV16
j_call: TRBJ2-7
clone_size: .
cdr3_nt: TGTGCCAGCAGCCAACCACTAGCGGGAGGTATCTTGGACGAGCAGTACTTC
cdr3_aa: CASSQPLAGGILDEQYF

d_call: .
v_call: TRBV2
j_call: TRBJ1-2
clone_size: .
cdr3_nt: TGTGCCAGCAGTGCAGGGGTTCCTAACTATGGCTACACCTTC
cdr3_aa: CASSAGVPNYGYTF

d_call: .
v_call: TRBV14
j_call: TRBJ2-1
clone_size: .
cdr3_nt: TGTGCCAGCAGCCATGGGTCGGGGTGGGAGGAAAATGAGCAGTTCTTC
cdr3_aa: CASSHGSGWEENEQFF

d_call: TRBD2
v_call: TRBV5-1
j_call: TRBJ2-3
clone_size: .
cdr3_nt: TGCGCCAGCAGCTTGGAGGTCATAGGACTAGCGGGCAGCACAGATACGCAGTATTTT
cdr3_aa: CASSLEVIGLAGSTDTQYF

d_call: .
v_call: TRBV27
j_call: TRBJ2-7
clone_size: .
cdr3_nt: TGTGTCAGCAGTTCCCTCTCCTACGAGCAGTACTTC
cdr3_aa: CVSSSLSYEQYF

d_call: TRBD1
v_call: TRBV6-1
j_call: TRBJ2-2
clone_size: .
cdr3_nt: TGTGCCAGCACCGGACAGGGACGGACTTCCGGGGAGCTGTTTTTT
cdr3_aa: CASTGQGRTSGELFF

d_call: .
v_call: TRBV6-1
j_call: TRBJ1-1
clone_size: .
cdr3_nt: TGTGCCAGCAGTGAAACGCCAGGGCGCTACACTGAAGCTTTCTTT
cdr3_aa: CASSETPGRYTEAFF

d_call: .
v_call: TRBV5-1
j_call: TRBJ2-7
clone_size: .
cdr3_nt: TGCGCCAGCAGCTATAGCCCCGCGGGCAGGAGCTCCTACGAGCAGTACTTC
cdr3_aa: CASSYSPAGRSSYEQYF

d_call: .
v_call: TRBV4-1
j_call: TRBJ1-2
clone_size: .
cdr3_nt: TGCGCCAGCAGCCAGGAGGACAGACCCCCTAACTATGGCTACACCTTC
cdr3_aa: CASSQEDRPPNYGYTF

d_call: .
v_call: TRBV28
j_call: TRBJ2-5
clone_size: .
cdr3_nt: TGTGCCAGCAGTGCGGTCCAAGAGACCCAGTACTTC
cdr3_aa: CASSAVQETQYF

d_call: .
v_call: TRBV19
j_call: TRBJ2-1
clone_size: .
cdr3_nt: TGTGCCAGTAGTATAAGAGGGATGGGTGAGCAGTTCTTC
cdr3_aa: CASSIRGMGEQFF

d_call: .
v_call: TRBV18
j_call: TRBJ2-3
clone_size: .
cdr3_nt: TGTGCCAGCTCACCCGGAGGAGATACGCAGTATTTT
cdr3_aa: CASSPGGDTQYF

d_call: TRBD1
v_call: TRBV27
j_call: TRBJ2-7
clone_size: .
cdr3_nt: TGTGCCAGCAGTACTGACCGGGACAGAGGCTACGAGCAGTACTTC
cdr3_aa: CASSTDRDRGYEQYF

d_call: .
v_call: TRBV27
j_call: TRBJ2-7
clone_size: .
cdr3_nt: TGTGCCAGCAGTCTACCTGGGGGCCTAGCGGCCCACGCCGCCTACGAGCAGTACTTC
cdr3_aa: CASSLPGGLAAHAAYEQYF

d_call: .
v_call: TRBV6-4
j_call: TRBJ1-1
clone_size: .
cdr3_nt: TGTGCCAGCAGTTCAAACGGTGTATATTTGGCTTTCTTT
cdr3_aa: CASSSNGVYLAFF